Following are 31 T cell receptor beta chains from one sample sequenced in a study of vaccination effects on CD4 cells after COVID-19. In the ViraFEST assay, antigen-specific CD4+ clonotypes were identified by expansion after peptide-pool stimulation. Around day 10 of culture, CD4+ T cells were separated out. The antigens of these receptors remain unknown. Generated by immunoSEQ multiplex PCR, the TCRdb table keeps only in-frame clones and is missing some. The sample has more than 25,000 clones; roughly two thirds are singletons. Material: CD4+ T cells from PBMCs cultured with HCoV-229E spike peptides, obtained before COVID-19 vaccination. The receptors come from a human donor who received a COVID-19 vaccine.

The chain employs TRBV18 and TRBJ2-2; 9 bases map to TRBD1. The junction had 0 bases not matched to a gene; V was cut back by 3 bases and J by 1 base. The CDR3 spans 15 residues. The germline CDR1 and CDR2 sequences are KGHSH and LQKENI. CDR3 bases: TGTGCCAGCTCACCGGGACAGGGGAACACCGGGGAGCTGTTTTTT. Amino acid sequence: CASSPGQGNTGELFF.

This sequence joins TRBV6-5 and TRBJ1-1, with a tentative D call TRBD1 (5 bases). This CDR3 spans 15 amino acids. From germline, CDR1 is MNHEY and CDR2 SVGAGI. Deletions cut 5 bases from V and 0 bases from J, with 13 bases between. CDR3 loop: CASSRGELMNTEAFF. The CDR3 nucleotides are TGTGCCAGCAGTAGGGGCGAGCTTATGAACACTGAAGCTTTCTTT.

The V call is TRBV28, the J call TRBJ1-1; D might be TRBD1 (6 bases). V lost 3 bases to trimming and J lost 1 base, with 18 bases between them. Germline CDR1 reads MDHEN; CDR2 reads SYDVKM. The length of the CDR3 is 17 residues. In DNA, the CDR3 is TGTGCCAGCAGTTTGGGAGGTGGGGGGCTGGCGAACACTGAAGCTTTCTTT. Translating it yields CASSLGGGGLANTEAFF.

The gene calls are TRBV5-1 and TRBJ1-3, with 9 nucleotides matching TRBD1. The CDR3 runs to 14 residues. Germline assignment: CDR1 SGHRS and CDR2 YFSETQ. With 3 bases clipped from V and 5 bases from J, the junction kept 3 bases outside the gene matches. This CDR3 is CASSYGQGRNTIYF. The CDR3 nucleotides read TGCGCCAGCAGCTACGGACAGGGGAGAAACACCATATATTTT. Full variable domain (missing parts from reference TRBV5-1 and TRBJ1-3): KAGVTQTPRYLIKTRGQQVTLSCSPISGHRSVSWYQQTPGQGLQFLFEYFSETQRNKGNFPGRFSGRQFSNSRSEMNVSTLELGDSALYLCASSYGQGRNTIYFGEGSWLTVV.

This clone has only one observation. The CDR3 spells CASSPDMHNEQFF. The CDR3 region has the DNA TGTGCCAGCTCACCAGACATGCACAATGAGCAGTTCTTC. The gene calls are TRBV18 and TRBJ2-1; D call uncertain. Trimming took 2 bases from V and 5 from J, leaving 7 bases between them. Per germline, CDR1 KGHSH and CDR2 LQKENI. The CDR3 sequence is 13 residues long.

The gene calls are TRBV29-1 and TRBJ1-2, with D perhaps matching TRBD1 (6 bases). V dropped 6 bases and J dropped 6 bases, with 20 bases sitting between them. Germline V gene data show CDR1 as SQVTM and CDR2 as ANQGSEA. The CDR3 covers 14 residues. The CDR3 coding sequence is TGCAGCGTCACCCCGGTGGGGGGGCAGGATGGCTACACCTTC. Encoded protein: CSVTPVGGQDGYTF.

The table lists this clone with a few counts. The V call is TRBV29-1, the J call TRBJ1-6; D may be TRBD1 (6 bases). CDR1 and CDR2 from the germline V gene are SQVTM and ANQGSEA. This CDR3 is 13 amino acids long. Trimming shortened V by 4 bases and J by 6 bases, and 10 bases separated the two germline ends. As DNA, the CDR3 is TGCAGCGTTGGTGGGACACCTAATTCACCCCTCCACTTT. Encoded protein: CSVGGTPNSPLHF.

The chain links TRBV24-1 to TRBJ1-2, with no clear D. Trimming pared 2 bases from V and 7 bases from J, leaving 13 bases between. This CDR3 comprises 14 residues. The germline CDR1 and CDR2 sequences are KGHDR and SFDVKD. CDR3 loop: CATSDSREFRGYTF. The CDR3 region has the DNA TGTGCCACCAGTGATTCCCGCGAGTTCCGTGGCTACACCTTC.

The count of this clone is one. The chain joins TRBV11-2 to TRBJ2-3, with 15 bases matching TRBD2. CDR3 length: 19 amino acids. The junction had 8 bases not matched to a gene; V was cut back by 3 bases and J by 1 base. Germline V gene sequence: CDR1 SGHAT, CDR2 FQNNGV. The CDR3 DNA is TGTGCCAGCAGCTTGTCGTCCGGGACTAGCGGGGGGCGCACAGATACGCAGTATTTT. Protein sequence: CASSLSSGTSGGRTDTQYF.

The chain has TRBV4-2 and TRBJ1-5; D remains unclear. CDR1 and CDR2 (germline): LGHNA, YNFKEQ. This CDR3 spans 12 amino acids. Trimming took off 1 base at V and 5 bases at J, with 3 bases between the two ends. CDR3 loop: CASSQGDQPQHF. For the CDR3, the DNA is TGTGCCAGCAGCCAAGGAGATCAGCCCCAGCATTTT.

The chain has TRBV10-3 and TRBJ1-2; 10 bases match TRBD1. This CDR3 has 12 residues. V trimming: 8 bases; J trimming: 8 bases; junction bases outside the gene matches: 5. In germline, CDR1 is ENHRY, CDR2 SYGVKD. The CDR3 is CAIAGTGEGYTF. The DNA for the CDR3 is TGTGCCATCGCGGGGACAGGGGAAGGCTACACCTTC.

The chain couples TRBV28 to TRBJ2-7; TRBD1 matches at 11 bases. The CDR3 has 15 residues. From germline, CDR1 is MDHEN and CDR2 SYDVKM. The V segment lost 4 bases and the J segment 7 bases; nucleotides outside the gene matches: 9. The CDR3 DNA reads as TGTGCCAGCAGTTCGGGTGGACAGGGGGCGGGGGAGCAGTACTTC. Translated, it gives CASSSGGQGAGEQYF.

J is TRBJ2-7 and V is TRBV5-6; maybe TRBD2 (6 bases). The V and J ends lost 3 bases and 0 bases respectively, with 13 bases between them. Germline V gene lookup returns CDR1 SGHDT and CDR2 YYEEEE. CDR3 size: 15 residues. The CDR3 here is CASSSRGSGSYEQYF. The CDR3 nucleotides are TGTGCCAGCAGCTCCCGGGGGTCTGGCTCCTACGAGCAGTACTTC.

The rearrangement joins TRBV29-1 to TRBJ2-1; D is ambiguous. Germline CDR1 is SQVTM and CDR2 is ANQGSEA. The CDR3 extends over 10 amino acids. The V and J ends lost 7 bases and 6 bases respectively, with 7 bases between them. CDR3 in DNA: TGCAGCGCCGGTGGCAATGAGCAGTTCTTC. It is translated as CSAGGNEQFF.

Written as DNA, the CDR3 is TGCGCCAGCAGCTTGGGGTTGTTGGGGAACCATAATGAAAAACTGTTTTTT. Protein sequence: CASSLGLLGNHNEKLFF. The chain joins TRBV5-1 to TRBJ1-4, with D hard to call. V lost 0 bases and J 4 bases, leaving 16 bases between the germline ends. CDR1 is SGHRS, CDR2 YFSETQ, per germline. This CDR3 is built from 17 residues.

CDR3 DNA sequence: TGTGCCAGCAGTTTAGGAGGGGTTCTCTCTGGAAACACCATATATTTT. Its protein product is CASSLGGVLSGNTIYF. The chain couples TRBV28 to TRBJ1-3, with D maybe TRBD1 (5 bases). The germline V gene has CDR1 MDHEN and CDR2 SYDVKM. The V gene lost 2 bases and the J gene lost 0 bases, with 11 bases spanning the gap. This CDR3 has 16 amino acids.

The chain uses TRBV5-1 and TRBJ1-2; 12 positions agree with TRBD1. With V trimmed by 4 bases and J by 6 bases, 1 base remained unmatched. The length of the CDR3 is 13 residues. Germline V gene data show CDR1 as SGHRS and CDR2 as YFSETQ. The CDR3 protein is CASSRDRGHGYTF. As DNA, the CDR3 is TGCGCCAGCAGCCGGGACAGGGGGCATGGCTACACCTTC. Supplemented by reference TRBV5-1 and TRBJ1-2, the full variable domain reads KAGVTQTPRYLIKTRGQQVTLSCSPISGHRSVSWYQQTPGQGLQFLFEYFSETQRNKGNFPGRFSGRQFSNSRSEMNVSTLELGDSALYLCASSRDRGHGYTFGSGTRLTVV.

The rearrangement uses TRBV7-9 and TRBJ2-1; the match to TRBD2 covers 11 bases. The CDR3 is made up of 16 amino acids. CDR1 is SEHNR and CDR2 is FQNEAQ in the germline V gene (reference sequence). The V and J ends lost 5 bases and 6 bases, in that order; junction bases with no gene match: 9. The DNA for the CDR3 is TGTGCCAGCAGCCTTCCTCTAGCGGGGGGCACCAATGAGCAGTTCTTC. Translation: CASSLPLAGGTNEQFF.

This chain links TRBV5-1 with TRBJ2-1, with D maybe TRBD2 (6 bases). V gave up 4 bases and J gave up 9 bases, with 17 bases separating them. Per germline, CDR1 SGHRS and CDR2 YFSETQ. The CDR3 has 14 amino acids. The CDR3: CASSLDLLAREQFF. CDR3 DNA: TGCGCCAGCAGCCTTGACCTACTAGCTCGTGAGCAGTTCTTC. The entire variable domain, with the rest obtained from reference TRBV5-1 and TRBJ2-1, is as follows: KAGVTQTPRYLIKTRGQQVTLSCSPISGHRSVSWYQQTPGQGLQFLFEYFSETQRNKGNFPGRFSGRQFSNSRSEMNVSTLELGDSALYLCASSLDLLAREQFFGPGTRLTVL.

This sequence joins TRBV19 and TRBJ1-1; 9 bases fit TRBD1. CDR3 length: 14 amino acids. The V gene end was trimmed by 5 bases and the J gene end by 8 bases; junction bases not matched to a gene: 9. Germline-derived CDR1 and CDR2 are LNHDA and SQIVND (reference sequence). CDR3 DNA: TGTGCCAGTAGTCGACACTCGGACAGGGGAGAAGCTTTCTTT. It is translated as CASSRHSDRGEAFF.

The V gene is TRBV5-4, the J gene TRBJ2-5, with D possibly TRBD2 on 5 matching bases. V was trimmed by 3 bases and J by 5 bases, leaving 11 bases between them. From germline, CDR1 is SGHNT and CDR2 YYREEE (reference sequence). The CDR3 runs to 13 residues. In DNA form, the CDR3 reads TGTGCCAGCAGCTCAATGACGGGGGAGACCCAGTACTTC. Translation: CASSSMTGETQYF. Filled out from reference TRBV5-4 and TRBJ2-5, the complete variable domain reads ETGVTQSPTHLIKTRGQQVTLRCSSQSGHNTVSWYQQALGQGPQFIFQYYREEENGRGNFPPRFSGLQFPNYSSELNVNALELDDSALYLCASSSMTGETQYFGPGTRLLVL.

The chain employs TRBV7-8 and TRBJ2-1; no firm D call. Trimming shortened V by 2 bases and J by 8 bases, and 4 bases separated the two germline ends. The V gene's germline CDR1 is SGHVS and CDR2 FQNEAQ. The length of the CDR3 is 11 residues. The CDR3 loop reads CASSLRHEQFF. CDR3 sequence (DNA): TGTGCCAGCAGCTTACGCCATGAGCAGTTCTTC.

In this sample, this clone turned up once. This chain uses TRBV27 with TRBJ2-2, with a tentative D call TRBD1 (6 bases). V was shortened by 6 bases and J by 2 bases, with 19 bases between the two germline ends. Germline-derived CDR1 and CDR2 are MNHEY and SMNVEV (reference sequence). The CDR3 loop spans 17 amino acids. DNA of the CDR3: TGTGCCAGCAGCCCACCGCCGGGCAGGGGAAACACCGGGGAGCTGTTTTTT. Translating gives CASSPPPGRGNTGELFF.

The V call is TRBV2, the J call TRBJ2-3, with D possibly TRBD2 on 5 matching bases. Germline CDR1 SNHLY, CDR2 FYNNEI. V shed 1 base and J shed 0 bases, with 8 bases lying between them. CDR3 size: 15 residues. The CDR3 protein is CASSEGRSSTDTQYF. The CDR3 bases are TGTGCCAGCAGTGAAGGGAGGAGTAGCACAGATACGCAGTATTTT.

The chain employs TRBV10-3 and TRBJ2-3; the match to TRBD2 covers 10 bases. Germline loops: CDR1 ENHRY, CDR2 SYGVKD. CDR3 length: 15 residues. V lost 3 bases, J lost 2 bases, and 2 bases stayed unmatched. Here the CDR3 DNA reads TGTGCCATCAGTGAACTAGCGGGGTACACAGATACGCAGTATTTT. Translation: CAISELAGYTDTQYF.

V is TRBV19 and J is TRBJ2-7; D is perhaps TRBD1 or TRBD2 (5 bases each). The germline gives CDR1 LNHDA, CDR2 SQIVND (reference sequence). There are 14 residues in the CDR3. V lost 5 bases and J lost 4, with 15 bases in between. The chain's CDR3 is CASSLGRGPYEQYF. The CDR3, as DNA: TGTGCCAGTAGTCTGGGACGGGGCCCATACGAGCAGTACTTC.

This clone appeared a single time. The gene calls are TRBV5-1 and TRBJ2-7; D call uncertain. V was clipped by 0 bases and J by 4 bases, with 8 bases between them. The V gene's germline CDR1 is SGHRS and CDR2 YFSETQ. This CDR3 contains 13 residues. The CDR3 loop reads CASSLEGRYEQYF. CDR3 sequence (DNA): TGCGCCAGCAGCTTGGAAGGTCGGTACGAGCAGTACTTC.

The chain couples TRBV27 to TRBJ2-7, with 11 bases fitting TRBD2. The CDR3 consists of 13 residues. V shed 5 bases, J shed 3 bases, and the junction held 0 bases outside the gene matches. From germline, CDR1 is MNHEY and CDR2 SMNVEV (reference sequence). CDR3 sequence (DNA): TGTGCCAGCAGTGGACTAGCGGGCTACGAGCAGTACTTC. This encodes CASSGLAGYEQYF.

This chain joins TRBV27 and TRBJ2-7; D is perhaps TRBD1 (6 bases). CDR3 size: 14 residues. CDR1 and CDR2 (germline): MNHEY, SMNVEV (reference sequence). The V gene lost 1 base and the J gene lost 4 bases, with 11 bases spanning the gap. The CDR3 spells CASSLFPTGYEQYF. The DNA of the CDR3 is TGTGCCAGCAGTTTATTCCCGACAGGATACGAGCAGTACTTC.

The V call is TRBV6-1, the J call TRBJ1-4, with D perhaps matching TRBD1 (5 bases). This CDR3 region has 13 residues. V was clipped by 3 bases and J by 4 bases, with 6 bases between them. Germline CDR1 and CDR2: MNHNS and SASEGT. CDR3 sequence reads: CASSERGNEKLFF. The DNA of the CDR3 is TGTGCCAGCAGTGAGAGGGGTAATGAAAAACTGTTTTTT.

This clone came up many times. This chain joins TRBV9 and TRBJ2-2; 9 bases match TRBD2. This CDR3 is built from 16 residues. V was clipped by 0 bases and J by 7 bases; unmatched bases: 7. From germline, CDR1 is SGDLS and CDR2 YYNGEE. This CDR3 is CASSVVAGATGGELFF. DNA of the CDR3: TGTGCCAGCAGCGTAGTAGCGGGGGCCACGGGCGGGGAGCTGTTTTTT.